A single sample is the source of the 22 T cell receptor beta chains below, sequenced in a study of PD-1 blockade in mismatch repair-deficient tumors (dated by TCRdb to between 2016 and 2019). The library was obtained by the immunoSEQ multiplex PCR assay. TCRdb mirrors the immuneACCESS table, restricted to in-frame sequences. Some clones are absent from its copies; in checked studies, under half trace to an unresolved V gene, and the reason for the others is unknown. The sample records 90,000 to 120,000 clones, approximately 80% of which are singletons. 6.3% of the sample is held by the ten biggest clonotypes. Here the sequenced sample was peripheral blood, taken approximately 35 weeks after starting pembrolizumab. The receptor set was obtained from an adult with mismatch repair-deficient cancer.

The genes are TRBV11-3 and TRBJ2-1, with 7 bases aligning to TRBD2. This CDR3 has 16 residues. From germline, CDR1 is SGHNT and CDR2 YENEEA. The J segment lost 1 base and the V segment lost 3 bases, leaving 6 bases of the junction unmatched. The CDR3 protein is CASSFGGGASYNEQFF. In nucleotides, the CDR3 is TGTGCCAGCAGCTTCGGGGGAGGGGCGTCCTACAATGAGCAGTTCTTC.

The chain couples TRBV20-1 to TRBJ1-2; TRBD1 might be the D (5 bases). With 6 bases removed from V and 5 bases from J, the gap between germline ends came to 10 bases. Germline values: CDR1 DFQATT, CDR2 SNEGSKA (reference sequence). This CDR3 spans 11 amino acids. This CDR3 reads CSARGGYGYTF. DNA for the CDR3: TGCAGTGCAAGGGGAGGGTATGGCTACACCTTC.

CDR3 amino acids: CASSLSLAGGGETQYF. The DNA of the CDR3 is TGCGCCAGCAGCTTGTCCCTAGCGGGCGGGGGAGAGACCCAGTACTTC. The rearrangement joins TRBV5-1 to TRBJ2-5, with 8 bases fitting TRBD2. The CDR3 is 16 amino acids. Germline loops: CDR1 SGHRS, CDR2 YFSETQ. V was pared by 1 base and J by 4 bases, with 9 bases of the junction left unmatched.

The CDR3 loop is CASSLLTPGDYGYTF. Written as DNA, the CDR3 is TGTGCCAGCAGCTTACTGACCCCGGGCGACTATGGCTACACCTTC. The V gene is TRBV13, the J gene TRBJ1-2; no clear D gene. The CDR3 runs 15 residues. V was pared by 2 bases and J by 3 bases, with 13 bases between. The germline gives CDR1 PRHDT, CDR2 FYEKMQ (reference sequence).

The gene calls are TRBV29-1 and TRBJ2-3, with 8 positions matching TRBD1. The V gene end was trimmed by 6 bases and the J gene end by 3 bases; junction bases not matched to a gene: 8. This CDR3 is 14 amino acids long. The germline V gene encodes CDR1 SQVTM and CDR2 ANQGSEA. The CDR3 region is CSVQRGQATDTQYF. CDR3 in DNA: TGCAGCGTCCAAAGGGGACAGGCAACAGATACGCAGTATTTT.

The rearrangement links TRBV11-2 to TRBJ2-7; D uncertain. The CDR3 contains 12 residues. Trimming cost V 1 base and J 6 bases, with 7 bases left between them. Per germline, CDR1 SGHAT and CDR2 FQNNGV. The DNA for the CDR3 is TGTGCCAGCAGCTTAGTGATGGGCGAGCAGTACTTC. Translation: CASSLVMGEQYF. Using reference TRBV11-2 and TRBJ2-7 for the parts outside the CDR3, the full variable domain is EAGVAQSPRYKIIEKRQSVAFWCNPISGHATLYWYQQILGQGPKLLIQFQNNGVVDDSQLPKDRFSAERLKGVDSTLKIQPAKLEDSAVYLCASSLVMGEQYFGPGTRLTVT.

This rearrangement joins TRBV25-1 to TRBJ2-7, with D hard to call. The germline V gene encodes CDR1 MGHDK and CDR2 SYGVNS. Trimming cost V 1 base and J 3 bases, with 10 bases left between them. The CDR3 runs 14 residues. In nucleotides, the CDR3 is TGTGCCAGCAGTGAATCCCCCCTGAACTACGAGCAGTACTTC. Its protein is CASSESPLNYEQYF.

The chain carries TRBV5-4 and TRBJ2-1; 8 bases line up with TRBD1. Trimming at V came to 4 bases and at J to 2 bases, leaving 8 bases not matched to a gene. CDR3 length: 16 residues. CDR1 and CDR2 (germline): SGHNT, YYREEE (reference sequence). Here the CDR3 reads CASSPTQGVAYNEQFF. The CDR3 region has the DNA TGTGCCAGCAGCCCTACACAGGGGGTGGCCTACAATGAGCAGTTCTTC.

This clone came up a few times. V and J are TRBV30 and TRBJ1-2, with unresolved D. CDR1 is GTSNPN and CDR2 is SVGIG in the germline V gene (reference sequence). The CDR3 covers 13 residues. V lost 3 bases, J lost 0 bases, and 8 bases lay in between. CDR3 coding DNA: TGTGCCTGGAGGGGGTACACTAACTATGGCTACACCTTC. Its protein is CAWRGYTNYGYTF.

V gene TRBV6-5 combines with J gene TRBJ1-3; D is possibly TRBD1 (5 bases). Trimming left V 6 bases short and J 0 bases short, with 9 bases between. CDR1 is MNHEY and CDR2 is SVGAGI in the germline V gene. The CDR3 contains 14 residues. The CDR3 coding sequence is TGTGCCAGCAGCCAGGGTAGCTCTGGAAACACCATATATTTT. This codes for CASSQGSSGNTIYF.

The V and J genes are TRBV27 and TRBJ2-1, with 16 bases matching TRBD2. V lost 9 bases and J lost 9; bases outside the gene matches: 2. Germline lookup yields CDR1 MNHEY and CDR2 SMNVEV (reference sequence). The CDR3 has 13 amino acids. CDR3 loop: CASGTSGRGEQFF. The DNA of the CDR3 is TGTGCCAGTGGGACTAGCGGGAGGGGTGAGCAGTTCTTC.

The chain combines TRBV9 with TRBJ2-3; 8 bases line up with TRBD2. Per germline, CDR1 SGDLS and CDR2 YYNGEE. There are 15 residues in the CDR3. With 4 bases clipped from V and 4 bases from J, the junction kept 8 bases outside the gene matches. In DNA form, the CDR3 reads TGTGCCAGCAGCTTTGGGACTAGGGGGGCAGATACGCAGTATTTT. As protein: CASSFGTRGADTQYF.

The CDR3 nucleotides read TGTGCCAGCTCACAACAGGTGAACACTGAAGCTTTCTTT. Its protein product is CASSQQVNTEAFF. This chain connects TRBV18 to TRBJ1-1, with a possible D match to TRBD1 (5 bases). Trimming removed 4 bases from V and 0 bases from J, with 6 bases in between. The CDR3 has 13 amino acids. CDR1 KGHSH and CDR2 LQKENI come from the germline V gene.

This rearrangement joins TRBV6-1 to TRBJ2-3; D call uncertain. From germline, CDR1 is MNHNS and CDR2 SASEGT. CDR3 length: 12 residues. The germline V and J ends were trimmed by 8 bases and 0 bases, with 6 bases remaining between them. As DNA, the CDR3 is TGTGCCAGCGAGACTAGCACAGATACGCAGTATTTT. Its protein is CASETSTDTQYF.

The chain carries TRBV20-1 and TRBJ2-1; no definite D call. Germline-derived CDR1 and CDR2 are DFQATT and SNEGSKA (reference sequence). The V end lost 1 base, the J end lost 8 bases, and 6 bases lay between the germline ends. This CDR3 has 11 amino acids. CDR3 nucleotides: TGCAGTGCTAGAGCAGCCCATGAGCAGTTCTTC. Amino acid sequence: CSARAAHEQFF.

The rearrangement joins TRBV7-8 to TRBJ2-7; D is unclear. The germline V gene encodes CDR1 SGHVS and CDR2 FQNEAQ. This CDR3 comprises 13 residues. V was cut by 2 bases and J by 7 bases, with 12 bases left in between. CDR3 residues: CASSLNRDGEQYF. The CDR3 nucleotides are TGTGCCAGCAGCTTAAACAGAGATGGGGAGCAGTACTTC. Supplemented by reference TRBV7-8 and TRBJ2-7, the full variable domain reads GAGVSQSPRYKVAKRGQDVALRCDPISGHVSLFWYQQALGQGPEFLTYFQNEAQLDKSGLPSDRFFAERPEGSVSTLKIQRTQQEDSAVYLCASSLNRDGEQYFGPGTRLTVT.

This chain links TRBV4-1 with TRBJ1-5; 7 nucleotides match TRBD1. Germline-derived CDR1 and CDR2 are MGHRA and YSYEKL. V shed 3 bases, J shed 7 bases, and the junction held 9 bases outside the gene matches. The CDR3 length is 15 residues. As DNA, the CDR3 is TGCGCCAGCAGCCATAAGGACAGGCCCTGGCAGCCCCAGCATTTT. Translation gives CASSHKDRPWQPQHF.

This chain uses TRBV27 with TRBJ2-7; maybe TRBD1 (7 bases). Germline values: CDR1 MNHEY, CDR2 SMNVEV (reference sequence). The CDR3 is 11 amino acids. V was shortened by 6 bases and J by 10 bases, with 13 bases between the two germline ends. The CDR3 loop is CASRVEGAQYF. CDR3 sequence (DNA): TGTGCCAGCAGGGTGGAGGGGGCCCAGTACTTC.

The chain employs TRBV10-3 and TRBJ2-2; D possibly corresponds to TRBD1 (6 bases). The CDR3 spans 14 residues. Trimming removed 6 bases from V and 6 bases from J, with 14 bases in between. The germline V gene encodes CDR1 ENHRY and CDR2 SYGVKD. The CDR3 region is CAISESPGAGELFF. The DNA for the CDR3 is TGTGCCATCAGCGAATCCCCAGGGGCCGGGGAGCTGTTTTTT.

V usage is TRBV19 and J usage is TRBJ2-7; the match to TRBD2 covers 8 bases. The CDR3 runs to 16 residues. The germline V gene has CDR1 LNHDA and CDR2 SQIVND (reference sequence). V shed 6 bases and J 0 bases; nucleotides not matched to a gene: 10. The CDR3 reads CASSTRAAGGSYEQYF. CDR3 DNA: TGTGCCAGTAGCACTAGGGCCGCGGGGGGCTCCTACGAGCAGTACTTC. Together with reference TRBV19 and TRBJ2-7, the CDR3 gives the full variable domain: DGGITQSPKYLFRKEGQNVTLSCEQNLNHDAMYWYRQDPGQGLRLIYYSQIVNDFQKGDIAEGYSVSREKKESFPLTVTSAQKNPTAFYLCASSTRAAGGSYEQYFGPGTRLTVT.

The chain joins TRBV7-2 to TRBJ1-4; TRBD1 matches 9 bases. V gave up 8 bases and J gave up 4 bases; unmatched junction bases: 8. Looked up from germline, CDR1 is SGHTA and CDR2 is FQGNSA. This CDR3 has 15 amino acids. The CDR3 coding sequence is TGTGCCAGCGGCCAAGGACAGGGGAATAATGAAAAACTGTTTTTT. Encoded protein: CASGQGQGNNEKLFF.

J is TRBJ1-1 and V is TRBV5-8, with D unresolved. V dropped 1 base and J dropped 5 bases, with 15 bases sitting between them. CDR3 length equals 15 residues. Germline V gene sequence: CDR1 SGHTS, CDR2 YDEGEE. Here the CDR3 DNA reads TGTGCCAGCAGCTTGCAGCCGACCCCGGGGACTGAAGCTTTCTTT. It yields the protein CASSLQPTPGTEAFF. Variable domain in full (rest from reference TRBV5-8 and TRBJ1-1): EAGVTQSPTHLIKTRGQQATLRCSPISGHTSVYWYQQALGLGLQFLLWYDEGEERNRGNFPPRFSGRQFPNYSSELNVNALELEDSALYLCASSLQPTPGTEAFFGQGTRLTVV.